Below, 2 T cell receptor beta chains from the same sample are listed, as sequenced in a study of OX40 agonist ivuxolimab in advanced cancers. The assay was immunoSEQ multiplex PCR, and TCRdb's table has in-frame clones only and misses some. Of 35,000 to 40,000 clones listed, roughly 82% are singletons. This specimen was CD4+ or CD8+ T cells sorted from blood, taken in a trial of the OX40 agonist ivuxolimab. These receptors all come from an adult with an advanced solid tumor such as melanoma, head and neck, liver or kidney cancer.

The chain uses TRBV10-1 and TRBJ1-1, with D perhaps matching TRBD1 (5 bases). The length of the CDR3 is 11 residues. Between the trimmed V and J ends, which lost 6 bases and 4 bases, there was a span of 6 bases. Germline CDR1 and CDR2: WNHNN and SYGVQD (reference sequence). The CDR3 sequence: CASSGGTEAFF. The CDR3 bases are TGCGCCAGCAGCGGGGGCACTGAAGCTTTCTTT.

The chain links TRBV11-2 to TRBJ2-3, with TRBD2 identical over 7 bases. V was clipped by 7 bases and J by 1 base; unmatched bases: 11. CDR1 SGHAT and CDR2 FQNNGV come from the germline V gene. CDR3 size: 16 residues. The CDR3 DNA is TGTGCCAGCAAAAAAGCGGGACCGGAGGGCACAGATACGCAGTATTTT. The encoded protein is CASKKAGPEGTDTQYF.